This entry concerns a single T cell receptor beta chain. This specimen belongs to a study of blood T cell repertoires in COVID-19. The overall study: In each case, the material was cDNA or gDNA derived from T cells, B-cell-depleted T cells, or PBMCs.

V lost 5 bases, J lost 6 bases, and 8 bases stayed unmatched. The germline gives CDR1 KGHDR, CDR2 SFDVKD. This CDR3 has 15 amino acids. TCRdb's table, derived via immunoSEQ multiplex PCR, lists solely in-frame clones and lacks some. The table records 64,000 or so clones, about 72% of them present only once. This clonotype was obtained from a man older than 75 with acute or convalescent COVID-19. The chain links TRBV24-1 to TRBJ2-7; TRBD1 agrees at 11 bases. Material: peripheral blood. CDR3 sequence (DNA): TGTGCCACCAGTGCCGCCCGGGACAGGGGGTTCGAGCAGTACTTC. Protein product: CATSAARDRGFEQYF.